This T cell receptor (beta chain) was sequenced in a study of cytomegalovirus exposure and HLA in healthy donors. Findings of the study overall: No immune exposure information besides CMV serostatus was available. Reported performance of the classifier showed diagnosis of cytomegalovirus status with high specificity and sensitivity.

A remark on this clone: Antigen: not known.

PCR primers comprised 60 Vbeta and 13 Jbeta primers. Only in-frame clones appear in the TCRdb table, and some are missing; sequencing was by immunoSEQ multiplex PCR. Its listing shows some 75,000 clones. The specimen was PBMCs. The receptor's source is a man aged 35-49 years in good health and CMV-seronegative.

CDR3 DNA: TGTGCCAGTCGTGAGACAGGGTCCAATGAGCAGTTCTTC. Translating it yields CASRETGSNEQFF. The genes are TRBV25-1 and TRBJ2-1; 7 bases agree with TRBD1. Germline V CDR1 and CDR2: MGHDK, SYGVNS. V trimming: 9 bases; J trimming: 6 bases; junction bases outside the gene matches: 8. This CDR3 region has 13 residues. Full variable domain (remainder filled in from reference TRBV25-1 and TRBJ2-1): EADIYQTPRYLVIGTGKKITLECSQTMGHDKMYWYQQDPGMELHLIHYSYGVNSTEKGDLSSESTVSRIRTEHFPLTLESARPSHTSQYLCASRETGSNEQFFGPGTRLTVL.